Included here is one T cell receptor beta chain sequence, with context. This record belongs to a study of blood T cell repertoires in COVID-19. Whole-study context: The study drew acute and convalescent COVID-19 samples from the United States, Italy and Spain.

Sequenced by immunoSEQ multiplex PCR; TCRdb stores in-frame clones only, minus some. This sample carries roughly 300,000 clones, 70% to 90% of them seen once, and the ten largest clones take around 8%. The CDR3 totals 14 residues. Germline V gives CDR1 MNHEY, CDR2 SVGAGI. Trimming cost V 7 bases and J 0 bases, with 12 bases left between them. Sequencing was done on a sample of peripheral blood. The chain joins TRBV6-5 to TRBJ1-1; TRBD1 is a possible D gene (6 bases). This clonotype was sampled from a woman aged 45 to 65 who had recovered from COVID-19. CDR3 protein: CASIGWDMNTEAFF. In DNA form, the CDR3 reads TGTGCCAGCATTGGGTGGGACATGAACACTGAAGCTTTCTTT.